This T cell receptor beta chain was captured in a study of blood T cells in healthy people across ages. The sample, approximately 10 milliliters of peripheral blood, was drawn from each donor. After removal of 2 bases from V and 0 bases from J, the junction contained 5 bases not matched to a gene. The germline CDR1 and CDR2 sequences are MGHRA and YSYEKL. CDR3 length: 19 amino acids. Primed by a sample-barcoded 5' primer and a J-beta primer mix, a second PCR proceeded for 7 to 11 cycles. TCRdb re-derived calls from the 5' RACE reads in MiXCR, one entry per CDR3 protein. This table has about 2 million distinct CDR3 sequences, just under 50% appearing once. For this clonotype: Its antigen is unidentified.

Study findings and constraints: As naive T cell percentage varied, TCR beta diversity correlated strongly with it.

Specimen: blood. The J gene is TRBJ2-3, the V gene TRBV4-1; 16 bases are a match to TRBD2. This TCR came from a woman in her 40s in good health. CDR3 DNA sequence: TGCGCCAGCAGCCAATATGGGACTAGCGGGGGGGCCAGCACAGATACGCAGTATTTT. It translates to CASSQYGTSGGASTDTQYF.